This is a list of T cell receptor beta chains from one sample in a study of cytomegalovirus exposure and HLA in healthy donors. Sequencing used immunoSEQ multiplex PCR; TCRdb keeps in-frame clones, though not all of them. Altogether some 150,000 clones are present, around 80% being singletons, with the ten largest covering less than 1.5%. Sample: PBMCs. These receptors all come from a female donor in good health and CMV-seronegative. Both conserved end residues are part of each CDR3. Each record gives: CDR3 protein, CDR3 DNA, J gene, clone size, V gene, D gene. The D gene is left open where the match is weak. The size field is filled for only some rows; it gives once, few, many or a size class.

CDR3 protein: CSVVSGGSEKLFF; CDR3 DNA: TGCAGCGTTGTTTCGGGGGGTAGCGAAAAACTGTTTTTT; J gene: TRBJ1-4; clone size: NA; V gene: TRBV29-1; D gene: NA
CDR3 protein: CASSYEQGVGGDTQYF; CDR3 DNA: TGTGCCAGCAGTTACGAACAGGGAGTCGGTGGAGATACGCAGTATTTT; J gene: TRBJ2-3; clone size: NA; V gene: TRBV6-6; D gene: NA
CDR3 protein: CASRHDGSYYGYTF; CDR3 DNA: TGTGCCAGCAGACATGACGGGTCCTACTATGGCTACACCTTC; J gene: TRBJ1-2; clone size: NA; V gene: TRBV6-5; D gene: NA
CDR3 protein: CASSTVNEQFF; CDR3 DNA: TGTGCCAGTAGTACGGTCAATGAGCAGTTCTTC; J gene: TRBJ2-1; clone size: NA; V gene: TRBV19; D gene: NA
CDR3 protein: CASSMQNSHEQYF; CDR3 DNA: TGTGCCAGTAGTATGCAAAACAGCCACGAGCAGTACTTC; J gene: TRBJ2-7; clone size: NA; V gene: TRBV19; D gene: NA
CDR3 protein: CASSLSGMPYTGELFF; CDR3 DNA: TGTGCCAGCAGCTTGTCCGGGATGCCCTACACCGGGGAGCTGTTTTTT; J gene: TRBJ2-2; clone size: NA; V gene: TRBV13; D gene: NA
CDR3 protein: CSAYPIAQYF; CDR3 DNA: TGCAGTGCCTACCCCATTGCGCAGTATTTT; J gene: TRBJ2-3; clone size: NA; V gene: TRBV20-1; D gene: NA
CDR3 protein: CASSPTGGTEAFF; CDR3 DNA: TGTGCCAGCAGCCCCACAGGGGGTACTGAAGCTTTCTTT; J gene: TRBJ1-1; clone size: NA; V gene: TRBV7-3; D gene: TRBD1
CDR3 protein: CASSPGERPPSYEQYF; CDR3 DNA: TGTGCCAGCAGCCCTGGGGAGAGGCCTCCTTCCTACGAGCAGTACTTC; J gene: TRBJ2-7; clone size: NA; V gene: TRBV13; D gene: NA
CDR3 protein: CATSSAGRSSYEQYF; CDR3 DNA: TGTGCCACCAGCAGTGCGGGACGGAGCTCCTACGAGCAGTACTTC; J gene: TRBJ2-7; clone size: once; V gene: TRBV15; D gene: NA
CDR3 protein: CASTPWEGRILLAFF; CDR3 DNA: TGTGCCAGCACCCCCTGGGAGGGACGGATTCTGCTTGCTTTCTTT; J gene: TRBJ1-1; clone size: NA; V gene: TRBV28; D gene: NA
CDR3 protein: CAWSGLYNEQFF; CDR3 DNA: TGTGCCTGGAGTGGGCTTTACAATGAGCAGTTCTTC; J gene: TRBJ2-1; clone size: NA; V gene: TRBV30; D gene: NA
CDR3 protein: CASSSQGDGYTF; CDR3 DNA: TGTGCCAGCAGTTCACAGGGCGATGGCTACACCTTC; J gene: TRBJ1-2; clone size: NA; V gene: TRBV28; D gene: NA
CDR3 protein: CAWGDRGAGELFF; CDR3 DNA: TGTGCCTGGGGCGACAGGGGGGCCGGGGAGCTGTTTTTT; J gene: TRBJ2-2; clone size: NA; V gene: TRBV30; D gene: TRBD1
CDR3 protein: CASSWFSGRNEQFF; CDR3 DNA: TGTGCCAGCAGTTGGTTTAGCGGGAGAAATGAGCAGTTCTTC; J gene: TRBJ2-1; clone size: NA; V gene: TRBV7-8; D gene: TRBD2
CDR3 protein: CAILGAGKNTGELFF; CDR3 DNA: TGTGCCATCCTGGGGGCAGGGAAGAATACCGGGGAGCTGTTTTTT; J gene: TRBJ2-2; clone size: NA; V gene: TRBV6-1; D gene: NA
CDR3 protein: CASSPWAGYEQYF; CDR3 DNA: TGCGCCAGCAGCCCCTGGGCAGGCTACGAGCAGTACTTC; J gene: TRBJ2-7; clone size: NA; V gene: TRBV4-1; D gene: NA
CDR3 protein: CASSESLAGVSGELFF; CDR3 DNA: TGTGCCAGCAGTGAAAGTCTAGCGGGAGTGTCCGGGGAGCTGTTTTTT; J gene: TRBJ2-2; clone size: NA; V gene: TRBV6-1; D gene: TRBD2
CDR3 protein: CASRPRDTKTDTQYF; CDR3 DNA: TGTGCCAGTAGACCCCGGGACACAAAAACAGATACGCAGTATTTT; J gene: TRBJ2-3; clone size: once; V gene: TRBV19; D gene: NA
CDR3 protein: CASSDPRGSGELFF; CDR3 DNA: TGTGCCAGCAGTGACCCGCGGGGTTCCGGGGAGCTGTTTTTT; J gene: TRBJ2-2; clone size: NA; V gene: TRBV2; D gene: NA
CDR3 protein: CANSLTGEAGEAFF; CDR3 DNA: TGTGCCAACAGCCTGACAGGGGAAGCGGGTGAAGCTTTCTTT; J gene: TRBJ1-1; clone size: NA; V gene: TRBV7-8; D gene: TRBD1
CDR3 protein: CASSEEDWAYEQYF; CDR3 DNA: TGCGCCAGCAGTGAGGAGGACTGGGCCTACGAGCAGTACTTC; J gene: TRBJ2-7; clone size: once; V gene: TRBV10-1; D gene: NA
CDR3 protein: CASSLDSTYEQYF; CDR3 DNA: TGTGCCAGCAGCTTGGACAGTACCTACGAGCAGTACTTC; J gene: TRBJ2-7; clone size: NA; V gene: TRBV7-9; D gene: NA
CDR3 protein: CASSLKPSGRTETQYF; CDR3 DNA: TGTGCCAGCAGTTTAAAGCCTAGCGGGAGGACAGAGACCCAGTACTTC; J gene: TRBJ2-5; clone size: once; V gene: TRBV28; D gene: TRBD2
CDR3 protein: CSVSSGNTIYF; CDR3 DNA: TGCAGCGTTTCATCTGGAAACACCATATATTTT; J gene: TRBJ1-3; clone size: NA; V gene: TRBV29-1; D gene: NA
CDR3 protein: CASSFGQGSDYGYTF; CDR3 DNA: TGTGCCAGCAGTTTCGGGCAGGGTTCTGACTATGGCTACACCTTC; J gene: TRBJ1-2; clone size: NA; V gene: TRBV27; D gene: NA
CDR3 protein: CASSLGGQGYEQYF; CDR3 DNA: TGTGCCAGCAGCTTAGGTGGACAGGGCTACGAGCAGTACTTC; J gene: TRBJ2-7; clone size: NA; V gene: TRBV7-9; D gene: TRBD1
CDR3 protein: CASSPQTDRVREQYF; CDR3 DNA: TGCGCCAGCAGCCCCCAAACAGACAGGGTGAGGGAGCAGTACTTC; J gene: TRBJ2-7; clone size: few; V gene: TRBV5-1; D gene: TRBD1
CDR3 protein: CASSDVLDRDEQPQHF; CDR3 DNA: TGTGCCAGTAGTGATGTCTTGGACAGGGACGAGCAGCCCCAGCATTTT; J gene: TRBJ1-5; clone size: NA; V gene: TRBV19; D gene: TRBD1
CDR3 protein: CASSDGQGYGYTF; CDR3 DNA: TGCGCCAGCAGCGATGGACAGGGCTATGGCTACACCTTC; J gene: TRBJ1-2; clone size: NA; V gene: TRBV5-1; D gene: TRBD1
CDR3 protein: CASRWGGSYEQYF; CDR3 DNA: TGCGCCAGCAGATGGGGGGGGAGCTACGAGCAGTACTTC; J gene: TRBJ2-7; clone size: few; V gene: TRBV5-1; D gene: TRBD2
CDR3 protein: CASSLEDRADTQYF; CDR3 DNA: TGTGCCAGCAGCTTAGAGGACAGGGCAGATACGCAGTATTTT; J gene: TRBJ2-3; clone size: NA; V gene: TRBV13; D gene: TRBD1
CDR3 protein: CASSFGTGGVDEQYF; CDR3 DNA: TGTGCCAGCAGTTTCGGGACAGGGGGCGTGGACGAGCAGTACTTC; J gene: TRBJ2-7; clone size: NA; V gene: TRBV27; D gene: TRBD1
CDR3 protein: CASSLFPSLTYEQYF; CDR3 DNA: TGTGCCAGCAGTTTATTCCCCAGTCTTACCTACGAGCAGTACTTC; J gene: TRBJ2-7; clone size: few; V gene: TRBV27; D gene: NA
CDR3 protein: CASSLSSGANVLTF; CDR3 DNA: TGTGCCAGCTCCTTGTCCTCTGGGGCCAACGTCCTGACTTTC; J gene: TRBJ2-6; clone size: NA; V gene: TRBV25-1; D gene: NA
CDR3 protein: CASSLQGPQGEKLFF; CDR3 DNA: TGCGCCAGCAGCTTACAGGGCCCCCAGGGGGAAAAACTGTTTTTT; J gene: TRBJ1-4; clone size: once; V gene: TRBV5-1; D gene: NA
CDR3 protein: CSVPTGSGADVLTF; CDR3 DNA: TGCAGCGTTCCAACAGGGTCTGGGGCCGACGTCCTGACTTTC; J gene: TRBJ2-6; clone size: NA; V gene: TRBV29-1; D gene: NA
CDR3 protein: CASSPRLAGGNEQFF; CDR3 DNA: TGTGCCAGCAGCCCTCGACTGGCGGGGGGGAATGAGCAGTTCTTC; J gene: TRBJ2-1; clone size: NA; V gene: TRBV14; D gene: TRBD2
CDR3 protein: CASSQDWGRVGDEQFF; CDR3 DNA: TGTGCCAGCAGCCAAGATTGGGGCCGAGTTGGGGATGAGCAGTTCTTC; J gene: TRBJ2-1; clone size: NA; V gene: TRBV4-2; D gene: NA
CDR3 protein: CASSEVEGSYEQYF; CDR3 DNA: TGCGCCAGCAGTGAGGTGGAGGGATCTTACGAGCAGTACTTC; J gene: TRBJ2-7; clone size: NA; V gene: TRBV10-2; D gene: NA
CDR3 protein: CASSKTRDLNTEAFF; CDR3 DNA: TGTGCCAGCAGCAAGACGCGGGATCTGAACACTGAAGCTTTCTTT; J gene: TRBJ1-1; clone size: NA; V gene: TRBV5-6; D gene: NA
CDR3 protein: CASSARRYNEQFF; CDR3 DNA: TGTGCCAGCAGCGCTAGAAGATACAATGAGCAGTTCTTC; J gene: TRBJ2-1; clone size: few; V gene: TRBV5-4; D gene: NA